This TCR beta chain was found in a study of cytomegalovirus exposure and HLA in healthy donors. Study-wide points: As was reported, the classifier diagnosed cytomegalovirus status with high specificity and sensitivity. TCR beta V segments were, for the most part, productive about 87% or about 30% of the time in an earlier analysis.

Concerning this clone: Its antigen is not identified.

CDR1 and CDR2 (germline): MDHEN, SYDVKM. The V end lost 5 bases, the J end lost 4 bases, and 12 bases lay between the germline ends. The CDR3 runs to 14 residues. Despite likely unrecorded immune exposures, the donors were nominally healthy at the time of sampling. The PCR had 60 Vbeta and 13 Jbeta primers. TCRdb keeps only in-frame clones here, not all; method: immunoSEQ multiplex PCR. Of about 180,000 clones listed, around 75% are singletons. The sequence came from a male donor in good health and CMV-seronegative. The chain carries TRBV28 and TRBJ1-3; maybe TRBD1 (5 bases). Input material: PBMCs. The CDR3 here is CASSVGGVGNTIYF. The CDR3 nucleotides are TGTGCCAGCAGTGTTGGGGGGGTAGGAAACACCATATATTTT.